The 28 T cell receptor beta chains below come from one sample, sequenced in a study of blood T cell repertoires in COVID-19. Generated by immunoSEQ multiplex PCR, the TCRdb table keeps only in-frame clones and is missing some. The sample includes roughly 86,000 clones, about four fifths seen only once; the top ten take less than 2.5%. Material for sequencing was peripheral blood. These receptors were obtained from a woman in her seventies with acute or convalescent COVID-19.

The chain employs TRBV5-6 and TRBJ1-5, with TRBD1 as a possible D gene (5 bases). The CDR3 loop spans 13 amino acids. Germline V lookup: CDR1 SGHDT, CDR2 YYEEEE. The V gene lost 4 bases and the J gene lost 9 bases, with 14 bases spanning the gap. CDR3 coding DNA: TGTGCCAGCAGCCCGGGACTACAGAGGCCCCAGCATTTT. Protein: CASSPGLQRPQHF.

The chain joins TRBV6-5 to TRBJ2-2; D gene uncertain. The V and J ends lost 4 bases and 6 bases respectively, with 15 bases between them. The V gene's germline CDR1 is MNHEY and CDR2 SVGAGI. This CDR3 contains 15 residues. CDR3 nucleotides: TGTGCCAGCAGTTTAAGTCTGTCGGTGGCCGGGGAGCTGTTTTTT. As protein: CASSLSLSVAGELFF.

The chain links TRBV28 to TRBJ1-2, with 7 nucleotides matching TRBD1. Germline-derived CDR1 and CDR2 are MDHEN and SYDVKM. Losses at the gene ends were 5 bases for V and 8 bases for J; bases not matched to a gene: 8. The CDR3 has 13 residues. The CDR3 sequence is CASSVTGSDGYTF. The DNA of the CDR3 is TGTGCCAGCAGTGTGACAGGGTCCGACGGCTACACCTTC.

The gene calls are TRBV28 and TRBJ1-5; 7 positions match TRBD1. The V gene end was trimmed by 6 bases and the J gene end by 0 bases; junction bases not matched to a gene: 5. CDR3 length: 15 amino acids. Germline lookup yields CDR1 MDHEN and CDR2 SYDVKM. The chain's CDR3 is CASSPRGNSNQPQHF. The CDR3 DNA is TGTGCCAGCAGCCCCAGGGGGAATAGCAATCAGCCCCAGCATTTT.

The chain is built from TRBV11-2 and TRBJ2-2; 10 bases line up with TRBD1. J was trimmed by 6 bases and V by 5 bases; bases with no gene match: 3. This CDR3 has 14 residues. From germline, CDR1 is SGHAT and CDR2 FQNNGV. The CDR3 loop reads CASSRGQGAGELFF. DNA of the CDR3: TGTGCCAGCAGCAGAGGACAGGGGGCCGGGGAGCTGTTTTTT.

The gene calls are TRBV11-2 and TRBJ2-3; 8 positions match TRBD1. Germline-derived CDR1 and CDR2 are SGHAT and FQNNGV. This CDR3 is built from 13 residues. Losses at the gene ends were 4 bases for V and 4 bases for J; bases not matched to a gene: 1. The CDR3 sequence is CASSWTGPDTQYF. CDR3 coding DNA: TGTGCCAGCAGCTGGACAGGGCCAGATACGCAGTATTTT.

There are a few counts of this clone. Written as DNA, the CDR3 is TGCAGTGCTAGAGGGGGCAGGGGCTACACCTTC. This codes for CSARGGRGYTF. J is TRBJ1-2 and V is TRBV20-1, with D perhaps matching TRBD1 (5 bases). The CDR3 sequence is 11 residues long. Germline assignment: CDR1 DFQATT and CDR2 SNEGSKA (reference sequence). The ends were cut back, 1 base at V and 8 bases at J, with 8 bases in the middle.

The gene calls are TRBV5-5 and TRBJ1-5, with D tentatively TRBD1 (6 bases). Trimming removed 4 bases from V and 4 bases from J, with 9 bases in between. The CDR3 consists of 13 residues. From germline, CDR1 is SGHKS and CDR2 YYEKEE (reference sequence). This chain's CDR3 is CASSVQGNQPQHF. CDR3 DNA sequence: TGTGCCAGCAGCGTACAGGGAAATCAGCCCCAGCATTTT.

The rearrangement uses TRBV7-9 and TRBJ1-1; TRBD1 might be the D (5 bases). This CDR3 is 14 amino acids long. V dropped 5 bases and J dropped 5 bases, with 15 bases sitting between them. The germline gives CDR1 SEHNR, CDR2 FQNEAQ (reference sequence). CDR3 nucleotides: TGTGCCAGCAGCGGCTACGGGGGATGGACTGAAGCTTTCTTT. It is translated as CASSGYGGWTEAFF.

The chain couples TRBV7-9 to TRBJ1-1; D possibly corresponds to TRBD1 (5 bases). The germline gives CDR1 SEHNR, CDR2 FQNEAQ (reference sequence). The V end was cut by 5 bases, the J end by 1 base, with 14 bases between. This CDR3 is 15 amino acids long. The CDR3 loop reads CASSAPGGGNTEAFF. The CDR3 bases are TGTGCCAGCAGCGCCCCCGGGGGAGGGAACACTGAAGCTTTCTTT. The full variable domain, in which reference TRBV7-9 and TRBJ1-1 provide the parts outside the CDR3, is DTGVSQNPRHKITKRGQNVTFRCDPISEHNRLYWYRQTLGQGPEFLTYFQNEAQLEKSRLLSDRFSAERPKGSFSTLEIQRTEQGDSAMYLCASSAPGGGNTEAFFGQGTRLTVV.

The rearrangement uses TRBV28 and TRBJ2-1; 11 bases line up with TRBD2. CDR3 length: 15 residues. Unmatched junction bases numbered 5, after V lost 5 bases and J lost 5 bases. CDR1 is MDHEN, CDR2 SYDVKM, per germline. The CDR3 region is CASSRLAGSHNEQFF. CDR3 nucleotides: TGTGCCAGCAGTAGACTAGCGGGGAGCCACAATGAGCAGTTCTTC.

This clone was seen once. The V and J genes are TRBV29-1 and TRBJ1-1; 7 nucleotides agree with TRBD1. Trimming removed 4 bases from V and 6 bases from J; junction bases left unmatched: 2. The CDR3 loop spans 11 amino acids. CDR1 is SQVTM and CDR2 is ANQGSEA in the germline V gene. This chain's CDR3 is CSVGQGAEAFF. In DNA, the CDR3 is TGCAGCGTTGGGCAGGGGGCTGAAGCTTTCTTT. Variable domain in full (rest from reference TRBV29-1 and TRBJ1-1): SAVISQKPSRDICQRGTSLTIQCQVDSQVTMMFWYRQQPGQSLTLIATANQGSEATYESGFVIDKFPISRPNLTFSTLTVSNMSPEDSSIYLCSVGQGAEAFFGQGTRLTVV.

The chain employs TRBV3-1 (or the pseudogene TRBV3-2) and TRBJ2-1; 8 bases map to TRBD1. Germline CDR1 is LGHDT and CDR2 is YNNKEL (reference sequence). After removal of 5 bases from V and 7 bases from J, the junction contained 10 bases not matched to a gene. The CDR3 is 15 residues long. This CDR3 reads CASSFRDRYFNEQFF. In DNA form, the CDR3 reads TGTGCCAGCAGCTTCCGGGACAGGTACTTTAATGAGCAGTTCTTC.

The gene calls are TRBV5-1 and TRBJ2-3; possible D gene TRBD2, 5 bases. V lost 5 bases, J lost 5 bases, and 12 bases lay in between. The CDR3 spans 13 residues. Germline CDR1 SGHRS, CDR2 YFSETQ. In DNA form, the CDR3 reads TGCGCCAGCAGGGCGGACTTAGGAGATACGCAGTATTTT. Translation gives CASRADLGDTQYF.

The V call is TRBV27, the J call TRBJ2-3; 10 bases agree with TRBD2. Germline CDR1 and CDR2: MNHEY and SMNVEV (reference sequence). The CDR3 is made up of 15 amino acids. V lost 3 bases to trimming and J lost 2 bases; unmatched junction nucleotides: 2. The CDR3 DNA sequence: TGTGCCAGCAGTTTTAGCGGGGGGTACACAGATACGCAGTATTTT. Protein: CASSFSGGYTDTQYF.

This clone turned up a few times. The V call is TRBV7-6, the J call TRBJ1-3; TRBD1 aligns across 9 bases. This CDR3 is built from 16 residues. Trimming took 2 bases from V and 1 from J; bases not matched to a gene: 3. From germline, CDR1 is SGHVS and CDR2 FNYEAQ. CDR3 sequence reads: CASSLTGGRSGNTIYF. CDR3 nucleotide sequence: TGTGCCAGCAGCTTAACAGGGGGCCGATCTGGAAACACCATATATTTT. Filled out from reference TRBV7-6 and TRBJ1-3, the complete variable domain reads GAGVSQSPRYKVTKRGQDVALRCDPISGHVSLYWYRQALGQGPEFLTYFNYEAQQDKSGLPNDRFSAERPEGSISTLTIQRTEQRDSAMYRCASSLTGGRSGNTIYFGEGSWLTVV.

The V gene is TRBV19, the J gene TRBJ1-2; D is unresolved. The CDR3 spans 12 residues. Germline CDR1 reads LNHDA; CDR2 reads SQIVND (reference sequence). Between the trimmed V and J ends, which lost 5 bases and 3 bases, there was a span of 7 bases. DNA for the CDR3: TGTGCCAGTAGTTCCGGTTACTATGGCTACACCTTC. Encoded protein: CASSSGYYGYTF.

The chain employs TRBV18 and TRBJ1-1; 7 positions agree with TRBD1. The CDR3 totals 15 residues. V shed 2 bases, J shed 1 base, and the junction held 4 bases outside the gene matches. The germline V gene has CDR1 KGHSH and CDR2 LQKENI. CDR3 sequence reads: CASSPGQVANTEAFF. DNA for the CDR3: TGTGCCAGCTCACCAGGACAGGTTGCGAACACTGAAGCTTTCTTT.

CDR3 protein: CASSFVNTEAFF. The CDR3, as DNA: TGTGCCAGCAGCTTCGTGAACACTGAAGCTTTCTTT. The chain uses TRBV7-8 and TRBJ1-1; D is unclear. This CDR3 is built from 12 residues. From germline, CDR1 is SGHVS and CDR2 FQNEAQ. Trimming pared 3 bases from V and 0 bases from J, leaving 2 bases between.

The chain employs TRBV5-1 and TRBJ1-1; possible D gene TRBD1, 5 bases. The CDR3 length is 13 residues. Germline CDR1 is SGHRS and CDR2 is YFSETQ. V was shortened by 7 bases and J by 0 bases, with 10 bases between the two germline ends. Here the CDR3 DNA reads TGCGCCAGCGCTCCGGGGGTGAACACTGAAGCTTTCTTT. Amino acid sequence: CASAPGVNTEAFF.

This rearrangement joins TRBV7-3 to TRBJ2-1, with a possible D match to TRBD2 (7 bases). This CDR3 has 14 residues. V was cut by 3 bases and J by 4 bases, with 10 bases left in between. Germline CDR1 is SGHTA and CDR2 is FQGTGA. CDR3 region: CASSFGGLYNEQFF. CDR3 in DNA: TGTGCCAGCAGCTTCGGGGGGCTGTACAATGAGCAGTTCTTC.

The V call is TRBV9, the J call TRBJ1-2; D is undetermined. Germline lookup yields CDR1 SGDLS and CDR2 YYNGEE. The CDR3 totals 14 residues. The CDR3 DNA reads TGTGCAAGCCGGGGAGGACTACAAGACTATGGCTACACCTTC. Encoded protein: CASRGGLQDYGYTF.

The V and J genes are TRBV11-2 and TRBJ2-7; TRBD1 is a possible D gene (5 bases). V was clipped by 3 bases and J by 5 bases, with 11 bases between them. CDR1 and CDR2 from the germline V gene are SGHAT and FQNNGV. CDR3 size: 13 residues. The DNA for the CDR3 is TGTGCCAGCAGCTTCCAGGGTAGACACGAGCAGTACTTC. It translates to CASSFQGRHEQYF.

The chain carries TRBV30 and TRBJ2-3; tentatively, D is TRBD2 (5 bases). CDR3 length: 10 amino acids. V lost 6 bases to trimming and J lost 6 bases, with 7 bases between them. CDR1 and CDR2 from the germline V gene are GTSNPN and SVGIG (reference sequence). CDR3 bases: TGTGCCTGCTGGGAGGATACGCAGTATTTT. This sequence encodes CACWEDTQYF. The whole variable domain, remainder taken from reference TRBV30 and TRBJ2-3, is SQTIHQWPATLVQPVGSPLSLECTVEGTSNPNLYWYRQAAGRGLQLLFYSVGIGQISSEVPQNLSASRPQDRQFILSSKKLLLSDSGFYLCACWEDTQYFGPGTRLTVL.

This clone was counted once. V gene TRBV3-1 (or the pseudogene TRBV3-2) combines with J gene TRBJ1-2; D is perhaps TRBD1 (6 bases). The CDR3 length is 14 residues. V was pared by 4 bases and J by 2 bases, with 11 bases between. Per the germline V gene, CDR1 is LGHDT and CDR2 is YNNKEL (reference sequence). In DNA form, the CDR3 reads TGTGCCAGCAGCCTATGGACAGAGAACTATGGCTACACCTTC. It translates to CASSLWTENYGYTF.

V gene TRBV21-1 combines with J gene TRBJ2-5; TRBD1 is the table's D call, not checked against the DNA. TRBV21-1 is a known pseudogene. The CDR3 spans 13 residues. The CDR3 reads CASSKARGETQYF. The CDR3 nucleotides are TGTGCCAGCAGCAAAGCAAGGGGGGAGACCCAGTACTTC.

The chain employs TRBV5-4 and TRBJ1-6; D may be TRBD1 (6 bases). V was trimmed by 4 bases and J by 9 bases, leaving 14 bases between them. Germline CDR1 reads SGHNT; CDR2 reads YYREEE (reference sequence). The CDR3 totals 14 residues. The CDR3 coding sequence is TGTGCCAGCAGCCTACAGGGAAGTGGTTCACCCCTCCACTTT. Residues: CASSLQGSGSPLHF.

This chain uses TRBV6-5 with TRBJ2-3, with 10 bases fitting TRBD1. This CDR3 is 15 amino acids long. Germline V gives CDR1 MNHEY, CDR2 SVGAGI. With 2 bases clipped from V and 5 bases from J, the junction kept 4 bases outside the gene matches. The CDR3 DNA reads as TGTGCCAGCAGTTACGACAGGGGGCGAATAGATACGCAGTATTTT. It is translated as CASSYDRGRIDTQYF.